The 21 T cell receptor beta chains listed next were all sequenced from one sample in a study of cytomegalovirus exposure and HLA in healthy donors. Here immunoSEQ multiplex PCR was the method, and the copy in TCRdb shows in-frame clones only, minus some. The table lists some 130,000 clones, roughly 79% of them singletons. Sequenced sample: PBMCs. The source of these receptors is a young man in good health and CMV-seropositive.

V and J are TRBV7-8 and TRBJ2-2; no firm D call. The CDR3 contains 14 residues. V gave up 3 bases and J gave up 1 base, with 6 bases separating them. CDR1 is SGHVS, CDR2 FQNEAQ, per germline. Here the CDR3 DNA reads TGTGCCAGCAGCTTGAAACAGAACACCGGGGAGCTGTTTTTT. Protein: CASSLKQNTGELFF.

This clone was found many times. The chain uses TRBV6-6 and TRBJ2-7, with TRBD2 as a possible D gene (5 bases). This CDR3 has 13 residues. The germline CDR1 and CDR2 sequences are MNHNY and SVGAGI (reference sequence). V gave up 5 bases and J gave up 1 base, with 9 bases separating them. For the CDR3, the DNA is TGTGCCAGCAGTCCCGGACTTTCCTACGAGCAGTACTTC. It codes for CASSPGLSYEQYF.

V is TRBV10-2 and J is TRBJ2-1; D is perhaps TRBD2 (5 bases). Trimming removed 6 bases from V and 0 bases from J, with 15 bases in between. CDR3 length: 16 amino acids. The germline V gene encodes CDR1 WSHSY and CDR2 SAAADI. CDR3 in amino acids: CASRSLTISSYNEQFF. In DNA, the CDR3 is TGCGCCAGCAGATCTTTGACTATTAGCTCCTACAATGAGCAGTTCTTC.

The V and J genes are TRBV11-1 and TRBJ1-2; TRBD1 aligns across 7 bases. The CDR3 is made up of 18 amino acids. V trimming: 5 bases; J trimming: 1 base; junction bases outside the gene matches: 16. CDR1 is SGHAT and CDR2 is FQDESV in the germline V gene (reference sequence). CDR3 coding DNA: TGTGCCAGCAGCCGAAGTGAAAGTCCGGGACAGAATAACTATGGCTACACCTTC. It encodes CASSRSESPGQNNYGYTF.

The chain links TRBV5-1 to TRBJ1-1; 7 bases are shared with TRBD1. This CDR3 has 14 residues. Germline lookup yields CDR1 SGHRS and CDR2 YFSETQ. J lost 4 bases, V lost 3 bases, and 6 bases had no gene match. The CDR3 DNA reads as TGCGCCAGCAGCTCCCAGGGGGGTCGCACTGAAGCTTTCTTT. This sequence encodes CASSSQGGRTEAFF.

The chain uses TRBV6-5 and TRBJ2-2, with 9 bases matching TRBD2. CDR3 length: 16 amino acids. Losses at the gene ends were 4 bases for V and 1 base for J; bases not matched to a gene: 4. Germline assignment: CDR1 MNHEY and CDR2 SVGAGI. CDR3 loop: CASSFGLARNTGELFF. The CDR3 nucleotides read TGTGCCAGCAGTTTCGGACTAGCGCGGAACACCGGGGAGCTGTTTTTT.

The chain employs TRBV5-6 and TRBJ1-4; a possible D gene is TRBD1 (6 bases). Germline assignment: CDR1 SGHDT and CDR2 YYEEEE. The CDR3 has 17 amino acids. V was pared by 0 bases and J by 8 bases, with 20 bases between. Here the CDR3 reads CASSLGLIGQSREKLFF. For the CDR3, the DNA is TGTGCCAGCAGCTTGGGATTGATTGGACAGAGTAGGGAAAAACTGTTTTTT.

The V call is TRBV4-3, the J call TRBJ2-5, with 7 bases identical to TRBD2. Germline V CDR1 and CDR2: LGHNA, YSLEER. V trimming: 0 bases; J trimming: 0 bases; junction bases outside the gene matches: 7. The CDR3 runs to 17 residues. In DNA form, the CDR3 reads TGCGCCAGCAGCCAAGATTGGGCTAGCGGACACCAAGAGACCCAGTACTTC. This sequence encodes CASSQDWASGHQETQYF.

The CDR3 spells CASRKGDRGLVEQYF. DNA for the CDR3: TGTGCCAGCAGGAAGGGGGACAGGGGGTTGGTCGAGCAGTACTTC. The chain joins TRBV6-1 to TRBJ2-7; 11 bases align to TRBD1. The CDR3 loop spans 15 amino acids. Germline V CDR1 and CDR2: MNHNS, SASEGT. The trim removed 6 bases at V and 6 bases at J, leaving 10 bases unmatched.

This clone occurred once. This chain uses TRBV11-3 with TRBJ2-7, with a tentative D call TRBD1 (6 bases). CDR3 length: 15 amino acids. Germline CDR1 SGHNT, CDR2 YENEEA. The V end lost 5 bases, the J end lost 2 bases, and 16 bases lay between the germline ends. This CDR3 reads CASSLRQARAYEQYF. CDR3 DNA: TGTGCCAGCAGCCTCCGACAGGCGAGGGCCTACGAGCAGTACTTC. The variable domain in full, with the rest retrieved from reference TRBV11-3 and TRBJ2-7, is EAGVVQSPRYKIIEKKQPVAFWCNPISGHNTLYWYLQNLGQGPELLIRYENEEAVDDSQLPKDRFSAERLKGVDSTLKIQPAELGDSAVYLCASSLRQARAYEQYFGPGTRLTVT.

This sequence joins TRBV6-5 and TRBJ2-7; TRBD1 aligns across 10 bases. V shed 5 bases and J 1 base; nucleotides not matched to a gene: 5. The CDR3 contains 15 residues. Germline V gives CDR1 MNHEY, CDR2 SVGAGI. CDR3 coding DNA: TGTGCCAGCAGTATCCGGACAGGGGGGTCCTACGAGCAGTACTTC. Its protein is CASSIRTGGSYEQYF.

In DNA, the CDR3 is TGTGCCAGTAGTCCCGGAGTCCCCGGGGAGCTGTTTTTT. Amino acids: CASSPGVPGELFF. V is TRBV19 and J is TRBJ2-2; D not resolved. V dropped 5 bases and J dropped 6 bases, with 10 bases sitting between them. The CDR3 length is 13 residues. Germline CDR1 and CDR2: LNHDA and SQIVND (reference sequence).

For the CDR3, the DNA is TGTGCCTGGAGTGAAGTCCACCTAGAATCCTACAATGAGCAGTTCTTC. Its protein is CAWSEVHLESYNEQFF. The rearrangement joins TRBV30 to TRBJ2-1; D is undetermined. The CDR3 has 16 amino acids. V shed 1 base and J shed 1 base, with 14 bases lying between them. Looked up from germline, CDR1 is GTSNPN and CDR2 is SVGIG (reference sequence). Supplemented by reference TRBV30 and TRBJ2-1, the full variable domain reads SQTIHQWPATLVQPVGSPLSLECTVEGTSNPNLYWYRQAAGRGLQLLFYSVGIGQISSEVPQNLSASRPQDRQFILSSKKLLLSDSGFYLCAWSEVHLESYNEQFFGPGTRLTVL.

This chain connects TRBV6-1 to TRBJ2-7; 8 positions agree with TRBD1. Trimming removed 4 bases from V and 0 bases from J; junction bases left unmatched: 8. Germline V gene data show CDR1 as MNHNS and CDR2 as SASEGT. There are 16 residues in the CDR3. The CDR3 reads CASSAEDRDLSYEQYF. For the CDR3, the DNA is TGTGCCAGCAGTGCCGAGGACAGGGACCTCTCCTACGAGCAGTACTTC.

In this sample, this clone turned up once. The chain employs TRBV2 and TRBJ1-4; D is unresolved. V lost 2 bases, J lost 10 bases, and 5 bases lay in between. Per germline, CDR1 SNHLY and CDR2 FYNNEI. The length of the CDR3 is 11 residues. CDR3 protein: CASSETGKLFF. The CDR3 bases are TGTGCCAGCAGTGAAACGGGAAAACTGTTTTTT.

Only one count was recorded for this clone. This chain joins TRBV5-4 and TRBJ2-7; TRBD1 agrees at 7 bases. Unmatched junction bases numbered 6, after V lost 4 bases and J lost 5 bases. Germline V gene sequence: CDR1 SGHNT, CDR2 YYREEE (reference sequence). The CDR3 spans 13 residues. The CDR3 nucleotides are TGTGCCAGCAGCATACAGGGGCAGAACGAGCAGTACTTC. This gives the protein CASSIQGQNEQYF.

The chain has TRBV7-9 and TRBJ1-4; the D is unclear. V was clipped by 7 bases and J by 5 bases, with 17 bases between them. The CDR3 spans 15 residues. Germline V gene lookup returns CDR1 SEHNR and CDR2 FQNEAQ (reference sequence). The CDR3 is CASTKNLPGNEKLFF. CDR3 coding DNA: TGTGCCAGCACCAAAAATCTCCCAGGAAATGAAAAACTGTTTTTT.

CDR3 loop: CASTPTGGTEAFF. The CDR3, as DNA: TGTGCCAGCACCCCGACAGGGGGGACTGAAGCTTTCTTT. The chain uses TRBV6-5 and TRBJ1-1; 9 positions match TRBD1. Germline V lookup: CDR1 MNHEY, CDR2 SVGAGI. With V trimmed by 7 bases and J by 5 bases, 5 bases remained unmatched. The CDR3 sequence is 13 residues long.

This chain joins TRBV5-6 and TRBJ1-1; 8 bases fit TRBD1. J lost 1 base, V lost 4 bases, and 9 bases had no gene match. Germline V gene lookup returns CDR1 SGHDT and CDR2 YYEEEE. CDR3 length equals 16 residues. The CDR3 loop reads CASSPGGAYPNTEAFF. In nucleotides, the CDR3 is TGTGCCAGCAGCCCAGGGGGCGCGTACCCGAACACTGAAGCTTTCTTT.

The J gene is TRBJ2-2, the V gene TRBV6-5, with 7 positions matching TRBD2. This CDR3 comprises 14 residues. The V gene end was trimmed by 8 bases and the J gene end by 0 bases; junction bases not matched to a gene: 3. CDR1 and CDR2 (germline): MNHEY, SVGAGI. CDR3 in DNA: TGTGCCAGCCTAGCGGATACGAACACCGGGGAGCTGTTTTTT. Its protein product is CASLADTNTGELFF.

The chain recombines TRBV25-1 with TRBJ1-1, with 7 nucleotides matching TRBD1. CDR1 MGHDK and CDR2 SYGVNS come from the germline V gene. The CDR3 contains 13 residues. Trimming removed 6 bases from V and 10 bases from J; junction bases left unmatched: 11. CDR3 DNA sequence: TGTGCCAGCAGATATACAGGGGCTATGGGAGCTTTCTTT. Translated: CASRYTGAMGAFF.